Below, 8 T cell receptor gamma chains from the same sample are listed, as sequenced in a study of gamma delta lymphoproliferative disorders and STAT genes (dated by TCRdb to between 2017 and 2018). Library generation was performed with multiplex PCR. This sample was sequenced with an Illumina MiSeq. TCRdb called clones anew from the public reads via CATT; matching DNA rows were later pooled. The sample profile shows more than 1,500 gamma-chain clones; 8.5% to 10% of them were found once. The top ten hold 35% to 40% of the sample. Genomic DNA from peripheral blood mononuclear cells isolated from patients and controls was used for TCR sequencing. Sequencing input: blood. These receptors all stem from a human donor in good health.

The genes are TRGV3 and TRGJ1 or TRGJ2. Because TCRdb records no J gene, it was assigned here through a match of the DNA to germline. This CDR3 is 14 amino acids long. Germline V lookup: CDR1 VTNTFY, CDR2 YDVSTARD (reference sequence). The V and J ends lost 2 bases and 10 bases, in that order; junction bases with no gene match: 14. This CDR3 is CATWDKTRGWKKLF. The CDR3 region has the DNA TGTGCCACCTGGGACAAAACCCGAGGGTGGAAGAAACTCTTT.

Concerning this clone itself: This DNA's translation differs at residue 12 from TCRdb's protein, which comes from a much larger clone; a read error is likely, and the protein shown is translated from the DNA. The CDR3 protein is CAAWDIYTTGWLKIF. Written as DNA, the CDR3 is TGTGCTGCGTGGGACATATATACCACTGGTTGGCTCAAGATATTT. This chain joins TRGV10 and TRGJP1. Here the J gene came from matching the DNA to germline, since TCRdb omits it. TRGV10 falls under the ORF class, with uncertain function. The length of the CDR3 is 15 residues.

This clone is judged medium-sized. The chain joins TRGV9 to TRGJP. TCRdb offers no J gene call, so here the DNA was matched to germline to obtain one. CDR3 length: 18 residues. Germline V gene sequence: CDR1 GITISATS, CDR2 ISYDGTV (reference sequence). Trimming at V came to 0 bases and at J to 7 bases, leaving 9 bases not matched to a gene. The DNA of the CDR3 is TGTGCCTTGTGGGAGGTGCAATTACGGGAGTTGGGCAAAAAAATCAAGGTATTT. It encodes CALWEVQLRELGKKIKVF.

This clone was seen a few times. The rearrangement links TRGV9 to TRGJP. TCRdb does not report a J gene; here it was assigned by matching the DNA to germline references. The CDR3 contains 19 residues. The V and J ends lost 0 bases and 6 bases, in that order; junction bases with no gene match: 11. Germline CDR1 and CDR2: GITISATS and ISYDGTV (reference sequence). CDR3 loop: CALWEVPGASELGKKIKVF. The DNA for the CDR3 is TGTGCCTTGTGGGAGGTGCCGGGGGCCTCAGAGTTGGGCAAAAAAATCAAGGTATTT.

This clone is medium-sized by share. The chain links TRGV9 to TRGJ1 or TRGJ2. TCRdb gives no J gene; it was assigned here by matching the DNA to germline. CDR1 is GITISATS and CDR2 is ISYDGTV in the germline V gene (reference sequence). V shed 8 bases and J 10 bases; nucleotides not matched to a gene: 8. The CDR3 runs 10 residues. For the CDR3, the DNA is TGTGCCTTGTCCCAAAGGAAGAAACTCTTT. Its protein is CALSQRKKLF.

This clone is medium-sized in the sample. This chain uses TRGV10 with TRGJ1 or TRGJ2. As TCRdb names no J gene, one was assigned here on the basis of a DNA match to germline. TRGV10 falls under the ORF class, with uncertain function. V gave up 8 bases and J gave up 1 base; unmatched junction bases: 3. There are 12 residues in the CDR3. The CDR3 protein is CAAWENYYKKLF. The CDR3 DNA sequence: TGTGCTGCGTGGGAAAATTATTATAAGAAACTCTTT.

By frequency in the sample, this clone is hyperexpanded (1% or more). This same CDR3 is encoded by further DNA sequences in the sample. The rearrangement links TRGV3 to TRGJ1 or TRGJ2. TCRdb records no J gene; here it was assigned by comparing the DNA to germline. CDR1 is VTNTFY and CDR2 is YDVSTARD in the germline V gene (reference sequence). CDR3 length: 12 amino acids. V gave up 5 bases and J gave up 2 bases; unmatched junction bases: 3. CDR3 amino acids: CATWADYYKKLF. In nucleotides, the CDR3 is TGTGCCACCTGGGCCGATTATTATAAGAAACTCTTT.

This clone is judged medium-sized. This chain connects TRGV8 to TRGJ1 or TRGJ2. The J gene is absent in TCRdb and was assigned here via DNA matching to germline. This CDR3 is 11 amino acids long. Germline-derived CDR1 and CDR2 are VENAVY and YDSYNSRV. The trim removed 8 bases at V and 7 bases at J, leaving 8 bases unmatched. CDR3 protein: CATSLLYKKLF. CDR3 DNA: TGTGCCACCTCCTTATTATATAAGAAACTCTTT.